The rows below give T cell receptor beta chains drawn from one sample of a study of cytomegalovirus exposure and HLA in healthy donors. Method: immunoSEQ multiplex PCR; TCRdb's copy keeps in-frame clones and lacks some. In all, the sample yields over 100,000 clones. Sequencing was done on a sample of PBMCs. The receptor set was obtained from a young man in good health and CMV-seronegative. Both conserved end residues are part of each CDR3.

V gene: TRBV28
J gene: TRBJ1-4
CDR3 protein: CASSRRATNEKLFF

V gene: TRBV18
J gene: TRBJ2-7
CDR3 protein: CASSLRDSDYEQYF

V gene: TRBV5-4
J gene: TRBJ1-4
CDR3 protein: CASSPDRTNEKLFF

V gene: TRBV28
J gene: TRBJ2-7
CDR3 protein: CASSGTGVYEQYF

V gene: TRBV7-2
J gene: TRBJ2-4
CDR3 protein: CASTPGTILAKNIQYF

V gene: TRBV5-1
J gene: TRBJ2-5
CDR3 protein: CASSAGLAGRETQYF

V gene: TRBV6-5
J gene: TRBJ1-2
CDR3 protein: CASSYRANYGYTF

V gene: TRBV29-1
J gene: TRBJ2-2
CDR3 protein: CSAGQGAGTGELFF

V gene: TRBV6-5
J gene: TRBJ2-5
CDR3 protein: CASSYSHLPRLETQYF

V gene: TRBV28
J gene: TRBJ2-5
CDR3 protein: CASSLSGGAYQETQYF

V gene: TRBV10-3
J gene: TRBJ2-6
CDR3 protein: CAIRDRERSGANVLTF

V gene: TRBV9
J gene: TRBJ2-2
CDR3 protein: CASSVVTANTGELFF

V gene: TRBV6-6
J gene: TRBJ2-7
CDR3 protein: CASRGTGGDEQYF

V gene: TRBV10-3
J gene: TRBJ1-1
CDR3 protein: CAISVIGTGNTEAFF

V gene: TRBV2
J gene: TRBJ2-2
CDR3 protein: CASSLAGWNTGELFF

V gene: TRBV5-4
J gene: TRBJ1-4
CDR3 protein: CASSLRTGTVDEKLFF

V gene: TRBV28
J gene: TRBJ2-3
CDR3 protein: CASSLGGGPDTQYF